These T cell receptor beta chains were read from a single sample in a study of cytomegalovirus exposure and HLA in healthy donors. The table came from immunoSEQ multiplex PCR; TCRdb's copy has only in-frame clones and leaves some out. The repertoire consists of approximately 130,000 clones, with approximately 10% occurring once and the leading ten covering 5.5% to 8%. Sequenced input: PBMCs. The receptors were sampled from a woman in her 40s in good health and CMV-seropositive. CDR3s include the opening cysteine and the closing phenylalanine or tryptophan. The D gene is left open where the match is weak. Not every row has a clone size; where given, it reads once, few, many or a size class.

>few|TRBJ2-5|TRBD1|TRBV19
TGTGCCAGTAGTGTAGGACAGGGGTTGCAGACCCAGTACTTC
CASSVGQGLQTQYF
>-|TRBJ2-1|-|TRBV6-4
TGTGCCAGCAGTGAAGAGGAGGTCACGAGAAGTGAGCAGTTCTTC
CASSEEEVTRSEQFF
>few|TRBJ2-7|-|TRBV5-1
TGCGCCAGCAGCTTAGGAGGGCCCATGTACGAGCAGTACTTC
CASSLGGPMYEQYF
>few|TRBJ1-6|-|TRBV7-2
TGTGCCAGCAGCTACAGGGTAAATTCACCCCTCCACTTT
CASSYRVNSPLHF
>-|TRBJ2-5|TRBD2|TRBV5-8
TGTGCCAGCAGCTTGGTGCGGGGGGGCATGGAGACCCAGTACTTC
CASSLVRGGMETQYF
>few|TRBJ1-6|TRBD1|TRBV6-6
TGTGCCAGCAGGGACACCCGGACAGGGGAAAATTCACCCCTCCACTTT
CASRDTRTGENSPLHF
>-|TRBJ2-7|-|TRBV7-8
TGTGCCAGCAGCTCCGGGGTGTACGAGCAGTACTTC
CASSSGVYEQYF
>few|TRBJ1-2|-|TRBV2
TGTGCCAGCAGTGAAGTAGGGCAGGGGAACTATGGCTACACCTTC
CASSEVGQGNYGYTF
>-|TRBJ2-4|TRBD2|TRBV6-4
TGTGCCAATCTATTTAGCGGGGGGAAAGCCAAAAACATTCAGTACTTC
CANLFSGGKAKNIQYF
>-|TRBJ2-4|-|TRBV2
TGTGCCAGCAGTGAGGGGGGGGCCCGATACATTCAGTACTTC
CASSEGGARYIQYF
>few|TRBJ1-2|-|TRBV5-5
TGTGCCAGCAGCTCTAGACAGTATAATGACTATGGCTACACCTTC
CASSSRQYNDYGYTF
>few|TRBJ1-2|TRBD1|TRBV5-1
TGCGCCAGCAGCTGGGGGACAGGGGACTATGGCTACACCTTC
CASSWGTGDYGYTF
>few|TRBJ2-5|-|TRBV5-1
TGCGCCAGCAGCTTGGGCGGCGACCCTGGGGAGACCCAGTACTTC
CASSLGGDPGETQYF
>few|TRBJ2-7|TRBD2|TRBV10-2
TGCGCCAGCAGAAGGATTCGGCGGGGGGCCTACGAGCAGTACTTC
CASRRIRRGAYEQYF
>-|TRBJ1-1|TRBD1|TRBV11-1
TGTGCCAGCAGCCCGAACGGACAGGTGAACACTGAAGCTTTCTTT
CASSPNGQVNTEAFF
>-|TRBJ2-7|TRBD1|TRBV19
TGTGCCAGTAGTATCGGACAGGGAAACTACGAGCAGTACTTC
CASSIGQGNYEQYF
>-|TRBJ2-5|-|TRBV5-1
TGCGCCAGCAGCCCTACATCTGGGAGTGGGACCCAGTACTTC
CASSPTSGSGTQYF
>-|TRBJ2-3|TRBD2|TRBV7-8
TGTGCCAGCAGCCGACGTATAGCGGGGGGAAGCACAGATAAGCAGTATTTT
CASSRRIAGGSTDKQYF
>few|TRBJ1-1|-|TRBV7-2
TGTGCCAGCAGCCCGGGGTGGGTCACTGAAGCTTTCTTT
CASSPGWVTEAFF
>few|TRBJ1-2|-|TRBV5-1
TGCGCCAGCAGATTCGGACGGCCGTCGGGGAGCTACACCTTC
CASRFGRPSGSYTF
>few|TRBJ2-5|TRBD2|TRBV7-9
TGTGCCAGCAGCTTCCTACCGACTAGCGGATCGGGAGAGACCCAGTACTTC
CASSFLPTSGSGETQYF
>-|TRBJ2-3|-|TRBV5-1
TGCGCCAGCAGCTTGGGAATAGCTCCTAGCACAGATACGCAGTATTTT
CASSLGIAPSTDTQYF
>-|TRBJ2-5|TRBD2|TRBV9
TGTGCCAGCAGCCCTCTTAGCGGGGGGGGTTACCAAGAGACCCAGTACTTC
CASSPLSGGGYQETQYF
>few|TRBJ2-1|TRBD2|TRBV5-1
TGCGCCAGCAGCTTGGGGACTAGCGGGGGCTACAATGAGCAGTTCTTC
CASSLGTSGGYNEQFF
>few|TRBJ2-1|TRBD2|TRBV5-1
TGCGCCAGCAGCTTGGGACTAGCGGGGGTCTCCTACAATGAGCAGTTCTTC
CASSLGLAGVSYNEQFF
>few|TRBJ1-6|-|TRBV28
TGTGCCAGCAGCTCTGGGCGAAATTCACCCCTCCACTTT
CASSSGRNSPLHF
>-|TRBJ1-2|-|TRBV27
TGTGCCAGCAGTCCCGGGACAAGGGATCCCTATGGCTACACCTTC
CASSPGTRDPYGYTF
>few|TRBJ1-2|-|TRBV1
TGCACCAGCAGCCTACCCCCCAGGCTCTATGGCTACACCTTC
CTSSLPPRLYGYTF